This entry features one TCR beta chain sequence. The antigen is undetermined. This specimen comes from a study of OX40 agonist ivuxolimab in advanced cancers. At the level of the study: Ivuxolimab, an agonistic anti-OX40 (CD134) antibody, was given to patients. At under 85% male, the cohort had a mean age of approximately 60 years, ranging from about 20 to 90. The eligibility criteria allowed prior anti-PD-1, anti-PD-L1 or anti-CTLA-4 therapy, and around 40% had some. General study findings and limits: CD4+ and CD8+ T cells in blood underwent clonal expansion by week 6 at 0.1 to 3.0 mg/kg.

CDR1 is SGHKS and CDR2 is YYEKEE in the germline V gene (reference sequence). The V and J ends lost 6 bases and 5 bases, in that order; junction bases with no gene match: 5. The CDR3 spans 13 residues. The repertoire was sequenced with immunoSEQ multiplex PCR; TCRdb's copy has only in-frame clones and lacks some. The profile shows about 76,000 clones, around 89% of them singletons. The TCR was taken from an adult with an advanced solid tumor such as melanoma, head and neck, liver or kidney cancer. Sequencing used CD4+ or CD8+ T cells sorted from blood, obtained in a trial of the OX40 agonist ivuxolimab. The chain recombines TRBV5-5 with TRBJ2-5; 9 nucleotides match TRBD1. DNA for the CDR3: TGTGCCAGCAAGGAGACAGGGGGGGAGACCCAGTACTTC. Its protein is CASKETGGETQYF. Full variable domain (missing parts from reference TRBV5-5 and TRBJ2-5): DAGVTQSPTHLIKTRGQQVTLRCSPISGHKSVSWYQQVLGQGPQFIFQYYEKEERGRGNFPDRFSARQFPNYSSELNVNALLLGDSALYLCASKETGGETQYFGPGTRLLVL.